This TCR beta chain was observed in a study of graft-versus-host responses after intestinal transplantation. Points on this clone: The antigen is undetermined.

Between the trimmed V and J ends, which lost 3 bases and 6 bases, there was a span of 12 bases. Germline lookup yields CDR1 MDHEN and CDR2 SYDVKM. The length of the CDR3 is 14 residues. The table came from immunoSEQ multiplex PCR; TCRdb's copy has only in-frame clones and leaves some out. The sample has some 35,000 clones; less than 95% are singletons. The rearrangement uses TRBV28 and TRBJ2-1, with D maybe TRBD2 (7 bases). This sequence was found in a human donor who was the organ donor for an intestinal transplant. Material: unstimulated CD4+ T cells sorted from spleen or lymph node cells, obtained before transplant. The CDR3 DNA follows: TGTGCCAGCAGTTTCCCGGGGGGCCTCAATGAGCAGTTCTTC. Its protein product is CASSFPGGLNEQFF.